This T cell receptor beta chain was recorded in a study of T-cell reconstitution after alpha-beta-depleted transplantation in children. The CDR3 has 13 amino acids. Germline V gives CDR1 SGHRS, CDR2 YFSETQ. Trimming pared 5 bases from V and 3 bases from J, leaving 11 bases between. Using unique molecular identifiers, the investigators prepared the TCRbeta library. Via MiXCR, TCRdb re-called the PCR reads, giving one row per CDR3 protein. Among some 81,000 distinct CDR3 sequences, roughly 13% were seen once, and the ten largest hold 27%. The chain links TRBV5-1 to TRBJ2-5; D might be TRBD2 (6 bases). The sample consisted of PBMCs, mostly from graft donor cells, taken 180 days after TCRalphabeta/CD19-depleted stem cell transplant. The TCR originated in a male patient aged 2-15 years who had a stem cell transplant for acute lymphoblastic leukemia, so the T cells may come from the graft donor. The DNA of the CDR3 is TGCGCCAGCAGGGCTCCTAGCGAAGAGACCCAGTACTTC. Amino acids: CASRAPSEETQYF.